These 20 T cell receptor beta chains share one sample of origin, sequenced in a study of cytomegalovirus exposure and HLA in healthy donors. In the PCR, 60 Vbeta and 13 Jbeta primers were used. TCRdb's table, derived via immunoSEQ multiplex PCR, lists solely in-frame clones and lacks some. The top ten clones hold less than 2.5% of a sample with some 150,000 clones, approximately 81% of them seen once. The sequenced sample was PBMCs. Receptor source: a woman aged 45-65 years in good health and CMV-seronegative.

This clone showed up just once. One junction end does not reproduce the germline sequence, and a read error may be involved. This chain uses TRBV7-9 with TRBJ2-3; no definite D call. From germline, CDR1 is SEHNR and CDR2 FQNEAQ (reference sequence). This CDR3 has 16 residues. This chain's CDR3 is CSSSPREIPLTDTQYF. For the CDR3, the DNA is TGTTCCAGCAGCCCTCGTGAGATACCACTCACAGATACGCAGTATTTT. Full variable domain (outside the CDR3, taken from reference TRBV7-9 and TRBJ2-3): DTGVSQNPRHKITKRGQNVTFRCDPISEHNRLYWYRQTLGQGPEFLTYFQNEAQLEKSRLLSDRFSAERPKGSFSTLEIQRTEQGDSAMYLCSSSPREIPLTDTQYFGPGTRLTVL.

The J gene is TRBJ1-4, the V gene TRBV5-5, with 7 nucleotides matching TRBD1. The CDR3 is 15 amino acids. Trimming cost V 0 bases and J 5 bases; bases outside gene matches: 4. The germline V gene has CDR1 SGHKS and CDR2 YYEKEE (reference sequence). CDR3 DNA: TGTGCCAGCAGCTTGGTAGGGGGCCTGAATGAAAAACTGTTTTTT. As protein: CASSLVGGLNEKLFF.

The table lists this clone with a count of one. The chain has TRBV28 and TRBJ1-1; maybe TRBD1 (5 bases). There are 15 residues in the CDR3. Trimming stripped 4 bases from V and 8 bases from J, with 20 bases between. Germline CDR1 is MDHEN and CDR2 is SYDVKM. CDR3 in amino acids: CASSSDKGHRGEAFF. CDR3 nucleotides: TGTGCCAGCAGTTCGGATAAAGGGCACCGGGGGGAAGCTTTCTTT.

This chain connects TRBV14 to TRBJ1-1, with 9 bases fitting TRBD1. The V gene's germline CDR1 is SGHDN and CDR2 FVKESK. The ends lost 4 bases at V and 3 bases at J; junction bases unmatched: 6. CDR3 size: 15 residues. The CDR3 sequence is CASSRRDRVDTEAFF. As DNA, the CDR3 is TGTGCCAGCAGCCGCCGGGACAGGGTGGACACTGAAGCTTTCTTT. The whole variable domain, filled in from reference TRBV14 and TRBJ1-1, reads EAGVTQFPSHSVIEKGQTVTLRCDPISGHDNLYWYRRVMGKEIKFLLHFVKESKQDESGMPNNRFLAERTGGTYSTLKVQPAELEDSGVYFCASSRRDRVDTEAFFGQGTRLTVV.

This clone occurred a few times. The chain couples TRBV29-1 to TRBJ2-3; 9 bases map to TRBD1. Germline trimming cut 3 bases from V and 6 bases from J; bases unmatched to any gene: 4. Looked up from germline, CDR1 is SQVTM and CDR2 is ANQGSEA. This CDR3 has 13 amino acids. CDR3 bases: TGCAGCGTTGATAAACAGGGGGCGGATACGCAGTATTTT. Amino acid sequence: CSVDKQGADTQYF.

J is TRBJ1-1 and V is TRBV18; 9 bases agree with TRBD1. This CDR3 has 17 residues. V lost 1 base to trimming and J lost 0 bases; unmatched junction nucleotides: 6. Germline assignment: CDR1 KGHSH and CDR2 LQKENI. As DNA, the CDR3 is TGTGCCAGCTCACCACAGGGACAGGGAGTGATGAACACTGAAGCTTTCTTT. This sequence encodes CASSPQGQGVMNTEAFF. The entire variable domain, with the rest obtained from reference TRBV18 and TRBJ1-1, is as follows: NAGVMQNPRHLVRRRGQEARLRCSPMKGHSHVYWYRQLPEEGLKFMVYLQKENIIDESGMPKERFSAEFPKEGPSILRIQQVVRGDSAAYFCASSPQGQGVMNTEAFFGQGTRLTVV.

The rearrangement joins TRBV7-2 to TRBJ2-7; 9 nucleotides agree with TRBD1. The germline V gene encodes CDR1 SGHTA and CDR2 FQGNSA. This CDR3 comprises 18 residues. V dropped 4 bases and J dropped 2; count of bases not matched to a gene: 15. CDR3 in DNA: TGTGCCAGCAGCTCTGGCCTTACAACAGGGGGCGCACCCTACGAGCAGTACTTC. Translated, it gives CASSSGLTTGGAPYEQYF.

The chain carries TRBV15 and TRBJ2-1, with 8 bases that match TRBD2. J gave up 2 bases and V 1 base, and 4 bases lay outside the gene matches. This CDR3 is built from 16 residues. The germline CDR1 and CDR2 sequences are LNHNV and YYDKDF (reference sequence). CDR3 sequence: CATSRGPGRAYNEQFF. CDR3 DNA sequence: TGTGCCACCAGCAGAGGGCCCGGGAGGGCCTACAATGAGCAGTTCTTC.

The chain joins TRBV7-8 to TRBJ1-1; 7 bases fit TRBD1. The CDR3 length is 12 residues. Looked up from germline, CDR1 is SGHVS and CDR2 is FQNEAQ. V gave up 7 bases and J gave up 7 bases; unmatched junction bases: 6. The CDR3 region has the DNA TGTGCCAGCACCACAGGGGTTGGTGAAGCTTTCTTT. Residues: CASTTGVGEAFF.

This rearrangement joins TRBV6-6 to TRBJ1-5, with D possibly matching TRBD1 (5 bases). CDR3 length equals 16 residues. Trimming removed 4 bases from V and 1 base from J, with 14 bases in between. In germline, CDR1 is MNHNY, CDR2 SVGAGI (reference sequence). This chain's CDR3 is CASSWVQGPSNQPQHF. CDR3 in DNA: TGTGCCAGCAGTTGGGTGCAGGGCCCAAGCAATCAGCCCCAGCATTTT.

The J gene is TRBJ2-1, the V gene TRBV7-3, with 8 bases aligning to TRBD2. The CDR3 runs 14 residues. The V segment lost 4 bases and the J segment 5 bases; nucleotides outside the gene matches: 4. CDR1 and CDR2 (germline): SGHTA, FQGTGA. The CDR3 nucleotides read TGTGCCAGCAGCTCCCCGGGAGGGAACAATGAGCAGTTCTTC. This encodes CASSSPGGNNEQFF.

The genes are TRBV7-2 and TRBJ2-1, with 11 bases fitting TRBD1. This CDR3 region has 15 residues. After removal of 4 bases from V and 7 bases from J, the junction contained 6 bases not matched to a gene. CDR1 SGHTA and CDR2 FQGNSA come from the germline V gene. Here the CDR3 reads CASSSGQGATNEQFF. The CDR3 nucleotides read TGTGCCAGCAGCTCAGGACAGGGGGCGACGAATGAGCAGTTCTTC.

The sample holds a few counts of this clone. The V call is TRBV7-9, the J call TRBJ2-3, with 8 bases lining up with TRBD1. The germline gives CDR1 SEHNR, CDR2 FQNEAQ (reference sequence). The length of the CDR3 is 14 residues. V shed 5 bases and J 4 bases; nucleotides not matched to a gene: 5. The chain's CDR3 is CASSARGRSDTQYF. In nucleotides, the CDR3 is TGTGCCAGCAGCGCCAGGGGGCGGTCAGATACGCAGTATTTT.

CDR3 in DNA: TGTGCCAGCAGTGTGGGGCGGGGGCCGTTCGATGAGCAGTTCTTC. This translates into CASSVGRGPFDEQFF. The chain uses TRBV2 and TRBJ2-1, with a weak D call TRBD2 (7 bases). Trimming took 4 bases from V and 8 from J, leaving 18 bases between them. Germline CDR1 is SNHLY and CDR2 is FYNNEI. CDR3 length: 15 residues. The whole variable domain, remainder taken from reference TRBV2 and TRBJ2-1, is EPEVTQTPSHQVTQMGQEVILRCVPISNHLYFYWYRQILGQKVEFLVSFYNNEISEKSEIFDDQFSVERPDGSNFTLKIRSTKLEDSAMYFCASSVGRGPFDEQFFGPGTRLTVL.

DNA for the CDR3: TGTGCCAGCAGTACACCACAGGCCAACGAGCAGTACTTC. It specifies CASSTPQANEQYF. The rearrangement uses TRBV6-5 and TRBJ2-7, with D perhaps TRBD1 (5 bases). The germline CDR1 and CDR2 sequences are MNHEY and SVGAGI. Trimming pared 5 bases from V and 5 bases from J, leaving 13 bases between. The CDR3 is 13 amino acids.

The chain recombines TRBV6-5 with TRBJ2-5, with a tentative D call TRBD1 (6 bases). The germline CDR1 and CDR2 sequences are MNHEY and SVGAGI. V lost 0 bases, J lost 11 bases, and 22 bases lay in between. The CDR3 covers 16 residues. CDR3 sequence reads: CASSYSGAAPEEEQYF. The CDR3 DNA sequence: TGTGCCAGCAGTTACTCGGGGGCAGCGCCCGAGGAGGAGCAGTACTTC.

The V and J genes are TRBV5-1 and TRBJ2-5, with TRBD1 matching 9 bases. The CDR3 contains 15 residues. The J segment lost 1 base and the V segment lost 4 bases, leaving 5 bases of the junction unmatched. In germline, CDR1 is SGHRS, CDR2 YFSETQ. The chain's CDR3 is CASSGGDRVQETQYF. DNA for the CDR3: TGCGCCAGCAGCGGGGGGGACAGGGTCCAAGAGACCCAGTACTTC.

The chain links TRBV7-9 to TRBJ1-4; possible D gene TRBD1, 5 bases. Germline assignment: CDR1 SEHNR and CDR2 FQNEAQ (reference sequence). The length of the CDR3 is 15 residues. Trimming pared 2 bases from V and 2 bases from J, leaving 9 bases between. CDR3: CASSLLGATNEKLFF. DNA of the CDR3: TGTGCCAGCAGCTTACTTGGGGCTACTAATGAAAAACTGTTTTTT.

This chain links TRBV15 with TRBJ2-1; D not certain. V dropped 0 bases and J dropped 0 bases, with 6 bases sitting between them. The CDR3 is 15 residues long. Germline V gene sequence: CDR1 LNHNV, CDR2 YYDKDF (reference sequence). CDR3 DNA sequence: TGTGCCACCAGCAGAGAGGGCAGCTCCTACAATGAGCAGTTCTTC. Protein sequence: CATSREGSSYNEQFF.

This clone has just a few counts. CDR3 nucleotides: TGTGCCACCAGCAGAGGCCCAGGAGGGGACAGGGGGTACATCTATGGCTACACCTTC. Its translation: CATSRGPGGDRGYIYGYTF. This sequence joins TRBV15 and TRBJ1-2; 11 bases agree with TRBD1. The junction had 14 bases not matched to a gene; V was cut back by 1 base and J by 4 bases. Germline V gene sequence: CDR1 LNHNV, CDR2 YYDKDF (reference sequence). There are 19 residues in the CDR3. Together with reference TRBV15 and TRBJ1-2, the CDR3 gives the full variable domain: DAMVIQNPRYQVTQFGKPVTLSCSQTLNHNVMYWYQQKSSQAPKLLFHYYDKDFNNEADTPDNFQSRRPNTSFCFLDIRSPGLGDTAMYLCATSRGPGGDRGYIYGYTFGSGTRLTVV.